Below, one TCR beta chain is given with its context. The CDR3 is 16 amino acids. V dropped 4 bases and J dropped 3; count of bases not matched to a gene: 5. The V gene's germline CDR1 is SGHRS and CDR2 YFSETQ. Time point reported: pre-treatment baseline. Only in-frame clones appear in the TCRdb table, and some are missing; sequencing was by immunoSEQ multiplex PCR. The top ten hold 9.8% of the sample, which has roughly 10,000 clones, 86% seen once. The data originate from a study of blood T cell dynamics during melanoma immunotherapy. The starting material was blood, obtained from a patient treated with checkpoint blockade. The source of this sequence is a human donor with melanoma. V gene TRBV5-1 combines with J gene TRBJ2-7, with 15 bases fitting TRBD2. The CDR3 DNA reads as TGCGCCAGCAGCGGAGGGACTAGCGGGAGGTACTACGAGCAGTACTTC. Its protein is CASSGGTSGRYYEQYF. Based on the CDR3 plus reference TRBV5-1 and TRBJ2-7, the full variable domain is KAGVTQTPRYLIKTRGQQVTLSCSPISGHRSVSWYQQTPGQGLQFLFEYFSETQRNKGNFPGRFSGRQFSNSRSEMNVSTLELGDSALYLCASSGGTSGRYYEQYFGPGTRLTVT.